One T cell receptor (beta chain) is described in this entry. Antigen unknown. V was cut by 3 bases and J by 2 bases, with 4 bases left in between. Germline assignment: CDR1 GTSNPN and CDR2 SVGIG (reference sequence). This CDR3 has 11 amino acids. This record belongs to a study of naive CD8 T cells in extremely preterm neonates. This table comes from immunoSEQ multiplex PCR, and its TCRdb copy is limited to in-frame clones, with some not included. The sample lists tens of thousands of clones; approximately 90% were seen once. Study outcomes and limitations: Compared with older groups, preterm CDR3s were shorter, with fewer N additions and less trimming.

Extremely preterm deliveries at about 23-27 weeks of gestation provided the preterm samples. Mothers with known HIV infection were excluded. V and J are TRBV30 and TRBJ1-2; D gene ambiguous. This clonotype originated in a boy who was born preterm. Material for sequencing was naive CD8+ T cells from cord blood. The CDR3 sequence: CAWRDNYGYTF. DNA of the CDR3: TGTGCCTGGAGGGACAACTATGGCTACACCTTC.